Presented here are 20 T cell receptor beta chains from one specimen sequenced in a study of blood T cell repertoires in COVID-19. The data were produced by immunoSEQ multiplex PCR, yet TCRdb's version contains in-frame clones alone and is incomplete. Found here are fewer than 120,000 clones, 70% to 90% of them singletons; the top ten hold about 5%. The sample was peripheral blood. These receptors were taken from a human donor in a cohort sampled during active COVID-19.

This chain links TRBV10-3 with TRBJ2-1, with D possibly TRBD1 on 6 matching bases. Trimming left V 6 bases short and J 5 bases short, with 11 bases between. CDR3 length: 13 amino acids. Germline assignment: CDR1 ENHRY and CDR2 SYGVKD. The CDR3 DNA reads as TGTGCCATCAGGGGACAAGGGAACAATGAGCAGTTCTTC. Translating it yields CAIRGQGNNEQFF.

The CDR3 region is CAWSLQGDYGYTF. The CDR3 DNA sequence: TGTGCCTGGAGCCTACAGGGGGACTATGGCTACACCTTC. This chain joins TRBV30 and TRBJ1-2; 8 bases align to TRBD1. Germline CDR1 GTSNPN, CDR2 SVGIG (reference sequence). The length of the CDR3 is 13 residues. The V and J ends lost 3 bases and 3 bases, in that order; junction bases with no gene match: 3.

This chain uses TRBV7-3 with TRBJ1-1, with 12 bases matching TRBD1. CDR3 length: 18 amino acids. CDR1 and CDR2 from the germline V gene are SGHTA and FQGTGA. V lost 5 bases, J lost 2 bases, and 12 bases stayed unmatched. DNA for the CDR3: TGTGCCAGCAGCGTCTCCCCGGGACAGGGGGCTTTTAACACTGAAGCTTTCTTT. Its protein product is CASSVSPGQGAFNTEAFF.

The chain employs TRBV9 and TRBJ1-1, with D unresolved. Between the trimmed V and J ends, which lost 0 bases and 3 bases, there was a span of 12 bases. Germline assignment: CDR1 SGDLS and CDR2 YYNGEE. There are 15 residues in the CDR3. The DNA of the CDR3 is TGTGCCAGCAGCGTAGAACCGATGGGAGACACTGAAGCTTTCTTT. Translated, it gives CASSVEPMGDTEAFF.

CDR3 in amino acids: CASSFSGVLSYEQYF. The DNA of the CDR3 is TGTGCCAGCAGCTTTAGCGGGGTTCTCTCCTACGAGCAGTACTTC. V is TRBV5-4 and J is TRBJ2-7, with 8 bases that match TRBD2. The junction had 4 bases not matched to a gene; V was cut back by 2 bases and J by 0 bases. This CDR3 has 15 amino acids. CDR1 is SGHNT, CDR2 YYREEE, per germline (reference sequence). Looking up the rest from reference TRBV5-4 and TRBJ2-7 gives the full variable domain: ETGVTQSPTHLIKTRGQQVTLRCSSQSGHNTVSWYQQALGQGPQFIFQYYREEENGRGNFPPRFSGLQFPNYSSELNVNALELDDSALYLCASSFSGVLSYEQYFGPGTRLTVT.

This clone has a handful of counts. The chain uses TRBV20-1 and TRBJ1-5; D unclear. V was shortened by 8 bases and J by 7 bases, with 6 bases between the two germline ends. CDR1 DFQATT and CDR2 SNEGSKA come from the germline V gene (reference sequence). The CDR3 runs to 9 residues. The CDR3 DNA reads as TGCAGTAGGGAGCAGCCCCAGCATTTT. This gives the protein CSREQPQHF.

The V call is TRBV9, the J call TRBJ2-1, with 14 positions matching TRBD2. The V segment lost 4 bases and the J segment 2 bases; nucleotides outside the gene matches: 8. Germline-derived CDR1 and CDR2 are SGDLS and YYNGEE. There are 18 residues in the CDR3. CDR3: CASSTGTSGGQAYNEQFF. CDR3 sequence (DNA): TGTGCCAGCAGCACCGGGACTAGCGGGGGCCAGGCCTACAATGAGCAGTTCTTC.

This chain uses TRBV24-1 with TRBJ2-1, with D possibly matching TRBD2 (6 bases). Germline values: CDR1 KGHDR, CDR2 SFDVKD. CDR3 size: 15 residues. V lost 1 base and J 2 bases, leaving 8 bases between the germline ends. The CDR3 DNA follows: TGTGCCACCAGTGATTTAGGAGGGCCCTACAATGAGCAGTTCTTC. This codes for CATSDLGGPYNEQFF.

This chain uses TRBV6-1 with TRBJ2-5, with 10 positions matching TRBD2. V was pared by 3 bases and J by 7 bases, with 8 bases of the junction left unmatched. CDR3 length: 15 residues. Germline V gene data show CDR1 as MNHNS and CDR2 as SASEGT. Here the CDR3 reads CASSETSGWEGTQYF. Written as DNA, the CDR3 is TGTGCCAGCAGTGAGACTAGCGGGTGGGAGGGGACCCAGTACTTC.

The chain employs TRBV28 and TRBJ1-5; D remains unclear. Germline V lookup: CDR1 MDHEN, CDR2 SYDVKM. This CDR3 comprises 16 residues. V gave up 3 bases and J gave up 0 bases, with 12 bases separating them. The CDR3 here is CASSLRVGYSNQPQHF. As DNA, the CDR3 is TGTGCCAGCAGTTTGAGAGTGGGCTATAGCAATCAGCCCCAGCATTTT. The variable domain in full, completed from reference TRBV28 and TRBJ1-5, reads DVKVTQSSRYLVKRTGEKVFLECVQDMDHENMFWYRQDPGLGLRLIYFSYDVKMKEKGDIPEGYSVSREKKERFSLILESASTNQTSMYLCASSLRVGYSNQPQHFGDGTRLSIL.

The CDR3 is CASSSGTGGIGELFF. In DNA, the CDR3 is TGTGCCAGCAGCTCAGGGACAGGGGGAATCGGGGAGCTGTTTTTT. This chain uses TRBV7-9 with TRBJ2-2, with 11 bases fitting TRBD1. From germline, CDR1 is SEHNR and CDR2 FQNEAQ (reference sequence). The CDR3 is 15 amino acids. V lost 4 bases, J lost 7 bases, and 5 bases stayed unmatched.

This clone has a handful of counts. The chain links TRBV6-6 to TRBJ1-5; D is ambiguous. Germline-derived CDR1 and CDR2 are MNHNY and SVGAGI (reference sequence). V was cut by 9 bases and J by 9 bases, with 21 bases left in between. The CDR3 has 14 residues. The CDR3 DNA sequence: TGTGCCAGTCTGGACTCGATAGCAATCGGGCCCCAGCATTTT. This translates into CASLDSIAIGPQHF.

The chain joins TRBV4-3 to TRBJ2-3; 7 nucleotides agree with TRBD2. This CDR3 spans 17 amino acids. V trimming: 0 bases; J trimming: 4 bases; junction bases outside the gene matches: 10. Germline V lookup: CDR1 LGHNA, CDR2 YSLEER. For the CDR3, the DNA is TGCGCCAGCAGCCAAGACATTCCTCGGACTAGTGCAGATACGCAGTATTTT. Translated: CASSQDIPRTSADTQYF.

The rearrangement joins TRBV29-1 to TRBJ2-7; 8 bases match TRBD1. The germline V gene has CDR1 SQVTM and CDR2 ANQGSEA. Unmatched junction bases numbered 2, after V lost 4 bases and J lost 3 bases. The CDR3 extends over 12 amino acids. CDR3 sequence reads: CSVGQGNYEQYF. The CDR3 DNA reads TGCAGCGTTGGACAGGGGAACTACGAGCAGTACTTC.

CDR3 nucleotide sequence: TGTGCCAGCAGCTACGACAGAGTGGGATACGAGCAGTACTTC. Its protein is CASSYDRVGYEQYF. V and J are TRBV2 and TRBJ2-7, with D perhaps matching TRBD1 (5 bases). The CDR3 loop spans 14 amino acids. V was cut by 6 bases and J by 4 bases, with 16 bases left in between. Germline CDR1 is SNHLY and CDR2 is FYNNEI.

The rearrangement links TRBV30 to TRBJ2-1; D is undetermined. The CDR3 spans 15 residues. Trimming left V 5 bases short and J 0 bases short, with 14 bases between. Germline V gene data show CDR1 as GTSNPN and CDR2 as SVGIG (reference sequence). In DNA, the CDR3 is TGTGCCTGGGGTTACCGCAAGAGCTCCTACAATGAGCAGTTCTTC. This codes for CAWGYRKSSYNEQFF. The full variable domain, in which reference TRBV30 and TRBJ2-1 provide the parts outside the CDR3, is SQTIHQWPATLVQPVGSPLSLECTVEGTSNPNLYWYRQAAGRGLQLLFYSVGIGQISSEVPQNLSASRPQDRQFILSSKKLLLSDSGFYLCAWGYRKSSYNEQFFGPGTRLTVL.

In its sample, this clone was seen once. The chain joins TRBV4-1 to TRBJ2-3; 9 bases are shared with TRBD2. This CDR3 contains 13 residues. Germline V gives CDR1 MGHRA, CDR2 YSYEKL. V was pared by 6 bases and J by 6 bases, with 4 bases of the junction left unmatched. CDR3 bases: TGCGCCAGCAGTAGCGGGAGTACCGATACGCAGTATTTT. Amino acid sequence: CASSSGSTDTQYF.

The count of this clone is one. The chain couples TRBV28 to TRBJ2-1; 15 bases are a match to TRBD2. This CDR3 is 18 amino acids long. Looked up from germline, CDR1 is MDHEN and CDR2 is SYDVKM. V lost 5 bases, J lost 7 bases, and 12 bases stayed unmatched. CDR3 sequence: CASSGRTSGRAMVNEQFF. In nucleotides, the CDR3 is TGTGCCAGCAGTGGGCGGACTAGCGGGAGGGCCATGGTGAATGAGCAGTTCTTC.

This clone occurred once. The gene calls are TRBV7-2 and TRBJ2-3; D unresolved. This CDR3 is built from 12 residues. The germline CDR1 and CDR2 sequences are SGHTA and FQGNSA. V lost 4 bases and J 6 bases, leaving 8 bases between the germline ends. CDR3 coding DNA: TGTGCCAGCAGCTCCACTTTGGATACGCAGTATTTT. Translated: CASSSTLDTQYF.

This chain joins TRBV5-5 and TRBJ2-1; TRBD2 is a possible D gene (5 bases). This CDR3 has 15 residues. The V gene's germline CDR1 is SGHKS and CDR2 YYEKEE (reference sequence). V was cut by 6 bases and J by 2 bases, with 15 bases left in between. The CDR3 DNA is TGTGCCAGCACCTTCGAAGCGGAAACCTACAATGAGCAGTTCTTC. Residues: CASTFEAETYNEQFF.